A selection of T cell receptor beta chains follows, all from one sample in a study of cytomegalovirus exposure and HLA in healthy donors. Sequencing was performed with immunoSEQ multiplex PCR; in TCRdb, only in-frame clones are kept and a portion is missing. The sample records around 150,000 clones, 75% to 90% being singletons. The sequenced material came from PBMCs. The receptor set was obtained from a man aged 30-40 years in good health and CMV-seronegative. The CDR3 runs from the conserved cysteine through the conserved F or W. Each record gives: clone size, V gene, D gene, J gene, CDR3 protein, CDR3 DNA. D genes are given only for firm matches. Not all rows give a size; the values are once, few, many and, for expanded clones, a class.

few,TRBV15,TRBD1,TRBJ2-6,CATSRGTGSGANVLTF,TGTGCCACCAGCAGGGGGACAGGGAGCGGGGCCAACGTCCTGACTTTC
once,TRBV15,-,TRBJ1-5,CATSRDGPGSNQPQHF,TGTGCCACCAGCAGAGATGGCCCAGGTTCTAATCAGCCCCAGCATTTT
-,TRBV7-2,-,TRBJ2-5,CASSLGVGGWETQYF,TGTGCCAGCAGCTTAGGAGTAGGGGGTTGGGAGACCCAGTACTTC
-,TRBV30,-,TRBJ1-2,CAWQFGRGSYGYTF,TGTGCCTGGCAATTTGGAAGGGGATCCTATGGCTACACCTTC
-,TRBV13,TRBD2,TRBJ2-7,CASSLKAERGSYEQYF,TGTGCCAGCAGCTTAAAGGCGGAGCGGGGCTCCTACGAGCAGTACTTC
-,TRBV5-1,TRBD1,TRBJ1-5,CASNLLSDRGTQPQHF,TGCGCCAGCAACCTCTTGTCCGACAGGGGGACTCAGCCCCAGCATTTT
-,TRBV30,-,TRBJ1-5,CAWQGPQHF,TGTGCCTGGCAGGGGCCCCAGCATTTT
-,TRBV21-1,-,TRBJ1-5,CASKRDRVGGGGQPQHF,TGTGCCAGCAAGCGGGACAGGGTAGGAGGAGGGGGTCAGCCCCAGCATTTT
-,TRBV9,-,TRBJ2-7,CASSARTAASEQYF,TGTGCCAGCAGCGCAAGGACAGCCGCCTCCGAGCAGTACTTC
-,TRBV28,-,TRBJ1-1,CASSLVGALGEAFF,TGTGCCAGCAGTTTAGTGGGGGCGCTCGGTGAAGCTTTCTTT
-,TRBV6-5,-,TRBJ2-5,CASSYPGDSKETQYF,TGTGCCAGCAGCTACCCGGGGGACTCCAAAGAGACCCAGTACTTC
-,TRBV4-3,-,TRBJ2-3,CASSQDGQGTDTQYF,TGCGCCAGCAGCCAAGATGGGCAGGGCACAGATACGCAGTATTTT
-,TRBV19,TRBD1,TRBJ2-3,CASSLTGLDTQYF,TGTGCCAGTAGCCTGACAGGGTTGGATACGCAGTATTTT
-,TRBV27,TRBD1,TRBJ2-1,CASSQDRGVYNEQFF,TGTGCCAGCAGTCAAGACAGGGGAGTTTACAATGAGCAGTTCTTC
-,TRBV12-5,TRBD1,TRBJ2-3,CASGSGQGRTDTQYF,TGTGCTAGTGGTTCGGGACAGGGGCGCACAGATACGCAGTATTTT
-,TRBV27,-,TRBJ2-2,CASSYGGGNTGELFF,TGTGCCAGCAGTTACGGAGGAGGTAACACCGGGGAGCTGTTTTTT
-,TRBV10-1,TRBD2,TRBJ2-5,CASSSGLQETQYF,TGCGCCAGCTCTAGCGGGCTCCAAGAGACCCAGTACTTC
-,TRBV7-8,TRBD2,TRBJ2-5,CASSFILAGVVETQYF,TGTGCCAGCAGCTTCATACTAGCGGGAGTAGTGGAGACCCAGTACTTC
-,TRBV7-8,-,TRBJ1-4,CASSLSRANEKLFF,TGTGCCAGCAGCTTAAGCAGGGCTAATGAAAAACTGTTTTTT
few,TRBV5-4,TRBD2,TRBJ2-5,CASSLSGTSRQETQYF,TGTGCCAGCAGCTTATCCGGGACTAGCAGGCAAGAGACCCAGTACTTC
-,TRBV10-3,TRBD1,TRBJ1-2,CATGTGGNYGYTF,TGTGCCACAGGGACAGGTGGTAACTATGGCTACACCTTC
-,TRBV25-1,-,TRBJ2-1,CASSESIRVFGQFF,TGTGCCAGCAGTGAAAGTATAAGAGTATTCGGGCAGTTCTTC
few,TRBV28,-,TRBJ2-1,CASIVSLSSYNEQFF,TGTGCCAGCATTGTGAGTCTTAGCTCCTACAATGAGCAGTTCTTC
-,TRBV28,-,TRBJ1-2,CATKIDYGYTF,TGTGCCACCAAAATTGACTATGGCTACACCTTC
few,TRBV4-1,-,TRBJ2-1,CASSHIGGDNEQFF,TGCGCCAGCAGCCATATAGGAGGCGACAATGAGCAGTTCTTC
-,TRBV5-6,TRBD1,TRBJ2-5,CASSPRGRQETQYF,TGTGCCAGCAGCCCCAGGGGGAGACAAGAGACCCAGTACTTC
-,TRBV5-6,-,TRBJ1-3,CASSSPNGGNTIYF,TGTGCCAGCAGCTCCCCAAACGGGGGAAACACCATATATTTT
-,TRBV7-9,-,TRBJ1-1,CASSLRGENTEAFF,TGTGCCAGCAGCTTAAGGGGCGAGAACACTGAAGCTTTCTTT
-,TRBV5-5,-,TRBJ2-6,CASSPRDLTGIGANVLTF,TGTGCCAGCAGCCCTAGGGACTTGACAGGGATTGGGGCCAACGTCCTGACTTTC
-,TRBV19,-,TRBJ2-6,CASSSEGVRLSGANVLTF,TGTGCCAGTAGTTCGGAGGGCGTAAGACTCTCTGGGGCCAACGTCCTGACTTTC
few,TRBV28,-,TRBJ2-6,CASSLDGQTFSGANVLTF,TGTGCCAGCAGTTTGGACGGACAGACCTTCTCTGGGGCCAACGTCCTGACTTTC
-,TRBV28,-,TRBJ1-2,CASLTPGYGYTF,TGTGCCAGCCTTACCCCCGGCTATGGCTACACCTTC
-,TRBV4-1,TRBD1,TRBJ1-6,CASSRSTGDYYLFDPLHF,TGCGCCAGCAGCCGATCGACAGGGGATTACTACTTATTCGACCCCCTCCACTTT
-,TRBV27,-,TRBJ2-1,CASRTGISSYNEQFF,TGTGCCTCCCGAACAGGGATTAGCTCCTACAATGAGCAGTTCTTC
-,TRBV2,TRBD1,TRBJ1-2,CARLDRDGYTF,TGTGCCAGGCTGGACAGGGATGGCTACACCTTC
once,TRBV13,-,TRBJ2-2,CASSLMEGELFF,TGTGCCAGCAGCTTAATGGAGGGGGAGCTGTTTTTT
-,TRBV30,TRBD1,TRBJ1-5,CAWTGGSNQPQHF,TGTGCCTGGACAGGGGGCTCCAATCAGCCCCAGCATTTT
-,TRBV5-1,-,TRBJ1-2,CASSLNPGELLAYGYTF,TGCGCCAGCAGCTTGAACCCCGGGGAACTATTAGCCTATGGCTACACCTTC
-,TRBV7-8,TRBD1,TRBJ1-1,CASNLNRVGDSQPNTEAFF,TGTGCCAGCAATCTTAACAGGGTGGGGGACAGCCAGCCGAACACTGAAGCTTTCTTT
-,TRBV19,TRBD1,TRBJ2-1,CASSFRDRGRGDEQFF,TGTGCCAGTAGTTTCCGGGACAGGGGAAGAGGGGATGAGCAGTTCTTC
few,TRBV6-5,TRBD1,TRBJ2-7,CASSQGDRAYEQYF,TGTGCCAGCAGTCAAGGGGACAGGGCCTACGAGCAGTACTTC
-,TRBV5-1,-,TRBJ2-7,CASSLETGSYEQYF,TGCGCCAGCAGCCTGGAGACAGGTTCCTACGAGCAGTACTTC
-,TRBV5-5,-,TRBJ1-5,CASSLESDNQPQHF,TGTGCCAGCAGCTTGGAGTCAGACAATCAGCCCCAGCATTTT
-,TRBV30,TRBD2,TRBJ2-5,CAWRAGAGGMETQYF,TGTGCCTGGAGGGCAGGAGCGGGAGGGATGGAGACTCAGTACTTC
-,TRBV6-5,TRBD1,TRBJ1-2,CASSQPGGGYTF,TGTGCCAGCAGCCAACCAGGGGGAGGCTACACCTTC
-,TRBV7-3,TRBD1,TRBJ2-5,CASSLTRTGQETQYF,TGTGCCAGCAGCTTAACCCGGACAGGCCAGGAGACCCAGTACTTC